A selection of T cell receptor beta chains follows, all from one sample in a study of blood T cell repertoires in COVID-19. Sequenced by immunoSEQ multiplex PCR; TCRdb stores in-frame clones only, minus some. The data show 45,000 to 60,000 clones, roughly 83% seen once. Material: peripheral blood. The receptors were sampled from a human donor in a cohort sampled during active COVID-19. Both conserved end residues are part of each CDR3. The D gene is left open where the match is weak. Where a row states a size, it is once, few, many or the class of an expanded clone; other rows omit it.

abundance	v_gene	j_gene	d_gene	CDR3nt	CDR3aa
once	TRBV2	TRBJ2-7	-	TGTGCCAGCAAGTGGGACACCGCATCCTACGAGCAGTACTTC	CASKWDTASYEQYF
-	TRBV4-3	TRBJ2-6	-	TGCGCCAGCAGCCAAGACTCGATGGGCGCGAGCTCTGGGGCCAACGTCCTGACTTTC	CASSQDSMGASSGANVLTF
-	TRBV18	TRBJ2-7	TRBD2	TGTGCCAGCTCACCCCAAGCGGGGGGGTCCTACGAGCAGTACTTC	CASSPQAGGSYEQYF
-	TRBV30	TRBJ2-7	TRBD1	TGTGCCTGGATCCCCCCGGGACAGGGCCGCGAGCAGTACTTC	CAWIPPGQGREQYF
-	TRBV6-6	TRBJ1-2	-	TGTGCCAGCAGTTTAGGGCAGGGTGGTAACTATGGCTACACCTTC	CASSLGQGGNYGYTF
-	TRBV30	TRBJ1-1	-	TGTGCCTGGAGTGTAGGTTGGGCAGGGGAAGCTTTCTTT	CAWSVGWAGEAFF
few	TRBV19	TRBJ2-7	-	TGTGCCAGTAGGCGACTGGGCTCCTACGAGCAGTACTTC	CASRRLGSYEQYF
-	TRBV7-9	TRBJ1-6	-	TGTGCCAGCAGCTTTGGGGCTGGTAATTCACCCCTCCACTTT	CASSFGAGNSPLHF
-	TRBV6-5	TRBJ1-2	-	TGTGCCAGCACCGGCTATGGCTACACCTTC	CASTGYGYTF
-	TRBV12-3/TRBV12-4	TRBJ1-1	TRBD1	TGTGCCAGCAGTCCCCACGGGACAGGGAAAACTTTCTTT	CASSPHGTGKTFF
-	TRBV19	TRBJ2-5	-	TGTGCCAGTAGCGACGACAGGCAAGAGACCCAGTACTTC	CASSDDRQETQYF
-	TRBV3-1/TRBV3-2	TRBJ2-1	TRBD2	TGTGCCAGCAGCCAGATGGGACTAGCGGGGTACAATGAGCAGTTCTTC	CASSQMGLAGYNEQFF
-	TRBV2	TRBJ2-7	-	TGTGCCAGCACAGTGAGGTGGGGGACAGGACTAGGAGAGCAGTACTTC	CASTVRWGTGLGEQYF
-	TRBV5-1	TRBJ2-1	TRBD2	TGCGCCAGCAGCTTTGGAGTAGCGGGGGGGAGAGAGCAGTTCTTC	CASSFGVAGGREQFF
-	TRBV18	TRBJ2-7	-	TGTGCCAGCTCACGAGGGGACACCTACTACGAGCAGTACTTC	CASSRGDTYYEQYF
once	TRBV5-1	TRBJ2-5	-	TGCGCCAGCAGCTTAAAATCAGGGGTGCAAGAGACCCAGTACTTC	CASSLKSGVQETQYF
-	TRBV14	TRBJ2-2	-	TGTGCCAGCATAGTCAGCAGGAGGGTACGTACATCGACAAGTTGGGGCACCGGGGAGCTGTTTTTT	CASIVSRRVRTSTSWGTGELFF
-	TRBV6-6	TRBJ1-1	TRBD1	TGTGCCAGCAGGCGGACAGGGGAAGGCACTGAAGCTTTCTTT	CASRRTGEGTEAFF